The present TCR beta chain was sequenced within a study of blood T cell repertoires in COVID-19. Study details: The origin of the acute and convalescent COVID-19 samples was the United States, Italy and Spain.

CDR3 length equals 14 residues. Germline V gene sequence: CDR1 LNHNV, CDR2 YYDKDF (reference sequence). The ends were cut back, 0 bases at V and 1 base at J, with 6 bases in the middle. TCRdb's copy holds only in-frame clones and misses some; the assay was immunoSEQ multiplex PCR. The sample has 55,000 to 75,000 clones, under 90% seen once. The V and J genes are TRBV15 and TRBJ1-1; D unresolved. Sample: peripheral blood. The clonotype was recovered from a man in his 60s with acute or convalescent COVID-19. CDR3 region: CATSRDGKNTEAFF. In DNA, the CDR3 is TGTGCCACCAGCAGAGATGGCAAGAACACTGAAGCTTTCTTT.